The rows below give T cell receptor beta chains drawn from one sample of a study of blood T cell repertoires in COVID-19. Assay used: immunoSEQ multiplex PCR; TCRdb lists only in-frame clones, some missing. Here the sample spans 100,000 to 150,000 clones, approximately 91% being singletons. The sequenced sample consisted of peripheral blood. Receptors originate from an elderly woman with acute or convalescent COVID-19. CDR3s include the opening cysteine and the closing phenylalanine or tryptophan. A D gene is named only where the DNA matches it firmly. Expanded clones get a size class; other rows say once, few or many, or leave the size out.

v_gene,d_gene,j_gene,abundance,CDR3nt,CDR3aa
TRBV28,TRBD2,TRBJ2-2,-,TGTGCCAGTTATAGCGGGAAAAGGTACACCGGGGAGCTGTTTTTT,CASYSGKRYTGELFF
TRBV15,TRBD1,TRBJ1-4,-,TGTGCCACCAGCAGAGATTGGGGACAGGAAACTAATGAAAAACTGTTTTTT,CATSRDWGQETNEKLFF
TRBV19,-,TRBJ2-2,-,TGTGCCAGTACCACAGGGTTCCCCCTCACCGGGGAGCTGTTTTTT,CASTTGFPLTGELFF
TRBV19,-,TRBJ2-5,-,TGTGCCAGTAGTATACGACAGTTAGCCTGGGAGGATTCGGAGACCCAGTACTTC,CASSIRQLAWEDSETQYF
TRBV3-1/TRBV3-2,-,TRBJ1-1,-,TGTGCCAGCAGCCGAAATACAGGGAGAGAAGCTTTCTTT,CASSRNTGREAFF
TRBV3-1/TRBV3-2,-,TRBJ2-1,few,TGTGCCAGCAGCCAGGGGGGATACAATGAGCAGTTCTTC,CASSQGGYNEQFF
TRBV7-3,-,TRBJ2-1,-,TGTGCCAGCAGCTTATCCATGGCCTCCTACAATGAGCAGTTCTTC,CASSLSMASYNEQFF
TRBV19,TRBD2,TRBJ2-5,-,TGTGCCAGTAGTATTCCTCACGGGACTAGCGGAGAAGAGACCCAGTACTTC,CASSIPHGTSGEETQYF
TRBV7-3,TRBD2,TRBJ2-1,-,TGTGCCAGCAGCCGTAGCGGGAGCCCCTACAATGAGCAGTTCTTC,CASSRSGSPYNEQFF
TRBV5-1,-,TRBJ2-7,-,TGCGCCAGCAGCTCTGACAGGTCCGCCTACGAGCAGTACTTC,CASSSDRSAYEQYF
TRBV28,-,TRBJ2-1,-,TGTGCCAGCAGGCGGAGGGGCCTGACAGGGTCCTACAATGAGCAGTTCTTC,CASRRRGLTGSYNEQFF
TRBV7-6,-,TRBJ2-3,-,TGTGCCAGCAGCTTAGCACTGGGCATTTCAGATACGCAGTATTTT,CASSLALGISDTQYF
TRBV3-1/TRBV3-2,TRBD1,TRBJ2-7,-,TGTGCCAGCAGCCAAGCGACAGGGTCTACCTACGAGCAGTACTTC,CASSQATGSTYEQYF
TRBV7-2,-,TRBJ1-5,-,TGTGCCAGCAGCTTAGTGGGGGGGATCAGCAATCAGCCCCAGCATTTT,CASSLVGGISNQPQHF
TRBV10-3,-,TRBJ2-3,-,TGTGCCATCAGTGAGTCGAATTCGGGAGATACGCAGTATTTT,CAISESNSGDTQYF
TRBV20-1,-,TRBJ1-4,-,TGCAGTGCTAATCACATTGAAAAACTGTTTTTT,CSANHIEKLFF